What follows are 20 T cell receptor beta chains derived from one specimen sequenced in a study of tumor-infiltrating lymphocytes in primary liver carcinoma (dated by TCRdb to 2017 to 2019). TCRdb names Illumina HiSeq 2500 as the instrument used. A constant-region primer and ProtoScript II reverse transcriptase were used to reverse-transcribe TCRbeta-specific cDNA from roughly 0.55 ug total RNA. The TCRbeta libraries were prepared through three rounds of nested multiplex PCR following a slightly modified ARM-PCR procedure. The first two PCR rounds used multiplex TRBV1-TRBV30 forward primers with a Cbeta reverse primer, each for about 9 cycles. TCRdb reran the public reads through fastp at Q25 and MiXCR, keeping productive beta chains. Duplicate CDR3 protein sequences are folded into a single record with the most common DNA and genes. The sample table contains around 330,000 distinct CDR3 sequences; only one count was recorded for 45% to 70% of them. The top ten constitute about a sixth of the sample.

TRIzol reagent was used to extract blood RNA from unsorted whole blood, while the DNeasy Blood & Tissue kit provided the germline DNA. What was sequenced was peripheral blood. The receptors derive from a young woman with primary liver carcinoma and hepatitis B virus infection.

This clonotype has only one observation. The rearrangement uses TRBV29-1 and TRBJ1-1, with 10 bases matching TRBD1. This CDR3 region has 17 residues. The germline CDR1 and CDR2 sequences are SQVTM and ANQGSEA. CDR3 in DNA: TGCAACGCCGAGCGACAATCCGGGACAGGGGTTTCCACTGAAGCTTTCTTT. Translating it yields CNAERQSGTGVSTEAFF. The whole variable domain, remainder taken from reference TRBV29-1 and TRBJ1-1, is SAVISQKPSRDICQRGTSLTIQCQVDSQVTMMFWYRQQPGQSLTLIATANQGSEATYESGFVIDKFPISRPNLTFSTLTVSNMSPEDSSIYLCNAERQSGTGVSTEAFFGQGTRLTVV.

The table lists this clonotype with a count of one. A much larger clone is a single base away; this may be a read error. The CDR3 DNA sequence: TGTGCCAGCAGTCGGACAGGGGTCCAAGAGACCCAGTACTTC. Protein sequence: CASSRTGVQETQYF. This sequence joins TRBV6-6 and TRBJ2-5, with 9 bases fitting TRBD1. J gave up 1 base and V 5 bases, and 2 bases lay outside the gene matches. CDR1 MNHNY and CDR2 SVGAGI come from the germline V gene (reference sequence). This CDR3 has 14 residues.

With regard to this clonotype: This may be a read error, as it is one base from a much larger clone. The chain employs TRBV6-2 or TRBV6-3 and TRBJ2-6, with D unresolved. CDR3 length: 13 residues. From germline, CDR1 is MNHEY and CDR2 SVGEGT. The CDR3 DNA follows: TGTACCAGCAGCTTTGTTGGGGCCAACGTCCTGACTTTC. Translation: CTSSFVGANVLTF.

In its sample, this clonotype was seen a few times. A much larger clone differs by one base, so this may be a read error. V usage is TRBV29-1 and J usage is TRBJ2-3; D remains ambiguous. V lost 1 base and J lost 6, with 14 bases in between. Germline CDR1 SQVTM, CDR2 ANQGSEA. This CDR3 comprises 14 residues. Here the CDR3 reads CSVEVEWPMDTQYF. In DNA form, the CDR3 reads TGCAGCGTTGAAGTGGAGTGGCCTATGGATACGCAGTATTTT.

The CDR3 nucleotides read TGTGCCAGCAGCCCGGGTGCTGTGAGCAAGGGGCGCCGGTGGAATGAGCAGTTCTTC. It is translated as CASSPGAVSKGRRWNEQFF. The chain carries TRBV11-2 and TRBJ2-1, with D possibly being TRBD1 (5 bases). This CDR3 spans 19 amino acids. The germline V gene has CDR1 SGHAT and CDR2 FQNNGV. The V end was cut by 5 bases, the J end by 7 bases, with 30 bases between.

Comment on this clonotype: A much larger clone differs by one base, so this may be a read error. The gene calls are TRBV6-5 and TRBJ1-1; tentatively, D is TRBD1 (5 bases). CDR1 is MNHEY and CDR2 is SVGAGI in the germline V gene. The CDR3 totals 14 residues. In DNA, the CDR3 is TGTGCCAGCAGTTACTCTCGAGCGGACACTGAAGCTTTATTT. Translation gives CASSYSRADTEALF.

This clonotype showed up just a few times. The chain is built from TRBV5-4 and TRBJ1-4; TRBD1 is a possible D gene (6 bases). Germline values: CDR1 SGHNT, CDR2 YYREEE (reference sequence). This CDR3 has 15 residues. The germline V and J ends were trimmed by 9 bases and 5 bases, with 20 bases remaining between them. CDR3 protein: CATLGGLTGNEKLFF. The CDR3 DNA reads TGTGCCACCTTGGGGGGCCTCACCGGGAATGAAAAACTGTTTTTT. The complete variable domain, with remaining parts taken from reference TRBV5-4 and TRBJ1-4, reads ETGVTQSPTHLIKTRGQQVTLRCSSQSGHNTVSWYQQALGQGPQFIFQYYREEENGRGNFPPRFSGLQFPNYSSELNVNALELDDSALYLCATLGGLTGNEKLFFGSGTQLSVL.

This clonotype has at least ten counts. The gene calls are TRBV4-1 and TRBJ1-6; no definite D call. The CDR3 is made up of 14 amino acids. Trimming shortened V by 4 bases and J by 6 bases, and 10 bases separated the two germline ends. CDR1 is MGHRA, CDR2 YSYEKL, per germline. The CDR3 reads CASSPLQRNSPLHF. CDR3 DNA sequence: TGCGCCAGCAGCCCTTTGCAGCGTAATTCACCCCTCCACTTT.

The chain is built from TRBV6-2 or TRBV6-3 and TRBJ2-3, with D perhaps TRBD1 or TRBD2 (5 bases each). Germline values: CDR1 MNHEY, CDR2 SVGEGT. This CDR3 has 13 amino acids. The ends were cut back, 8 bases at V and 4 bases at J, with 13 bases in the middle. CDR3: CASRDQPPDTQYF. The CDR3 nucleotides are TGTGCCAGCCGGGACCAGCCGCCAGATACGCAGTATTTT.

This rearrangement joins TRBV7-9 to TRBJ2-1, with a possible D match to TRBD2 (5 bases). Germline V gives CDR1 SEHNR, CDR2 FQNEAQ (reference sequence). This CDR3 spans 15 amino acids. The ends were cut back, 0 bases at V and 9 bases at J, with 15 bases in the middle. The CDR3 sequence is CASSLAYLTEGEQFF. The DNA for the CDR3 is TGTGCCAGCAGCTTAGCGTACCTTACAGAGGGTGAGCAGTTCTTC.

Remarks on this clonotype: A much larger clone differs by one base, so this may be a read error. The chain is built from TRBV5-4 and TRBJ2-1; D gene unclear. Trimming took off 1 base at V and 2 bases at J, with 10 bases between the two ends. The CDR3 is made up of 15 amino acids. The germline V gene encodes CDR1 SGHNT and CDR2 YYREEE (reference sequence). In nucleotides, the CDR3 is TGTGCCAGCAGCTTGAGTAGTATGCCCTACAATGAGCAGTTCTTC. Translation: CASSLSSMPYNEQFF.

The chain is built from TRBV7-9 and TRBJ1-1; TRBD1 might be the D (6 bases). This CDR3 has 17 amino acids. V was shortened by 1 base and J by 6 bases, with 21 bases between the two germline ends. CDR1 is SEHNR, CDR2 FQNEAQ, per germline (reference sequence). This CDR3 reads CASSLGFMDSMRAEAFF. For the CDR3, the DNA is TGTGCCAGCAGCTTAGGGTTTATGGACAGCATGAGGGCTGAAGCTTTCTTT.

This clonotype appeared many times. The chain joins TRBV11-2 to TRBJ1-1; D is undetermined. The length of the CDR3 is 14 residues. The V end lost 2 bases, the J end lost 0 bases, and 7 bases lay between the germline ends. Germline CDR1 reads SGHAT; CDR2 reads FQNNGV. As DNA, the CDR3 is TGTGCCAGCAGCTTACAGAGCATGAACACTGAAGCTTTCTTT. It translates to CASSLQSMNTEAFF.

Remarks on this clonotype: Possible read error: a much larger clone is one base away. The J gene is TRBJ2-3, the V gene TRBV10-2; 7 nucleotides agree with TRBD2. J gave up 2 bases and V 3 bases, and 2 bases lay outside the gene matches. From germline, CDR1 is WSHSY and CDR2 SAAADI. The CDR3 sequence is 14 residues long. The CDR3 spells CASSDGGNTDTQYF. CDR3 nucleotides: TGCGCCAGCAGTGACGGGGGGAACACAGATACGCAGTATTTT.

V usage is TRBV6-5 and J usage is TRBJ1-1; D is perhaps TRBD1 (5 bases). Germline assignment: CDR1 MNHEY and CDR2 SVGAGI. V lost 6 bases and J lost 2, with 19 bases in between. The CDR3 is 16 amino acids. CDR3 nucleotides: TGTGCCAGCAGGGACCTCTCGGGGGGGGGAAACACTGAAGCTTTCTTT. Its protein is CASRDLSGGGNTEAFF.

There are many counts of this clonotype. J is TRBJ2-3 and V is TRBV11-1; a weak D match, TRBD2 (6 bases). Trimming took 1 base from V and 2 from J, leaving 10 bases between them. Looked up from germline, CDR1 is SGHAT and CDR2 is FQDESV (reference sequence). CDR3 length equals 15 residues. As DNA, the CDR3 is TGTGCCAGCAGCTTAGGGGGACTGCACACAGATACGCAGTATTTT. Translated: CASSLGGLHTDTQYF.

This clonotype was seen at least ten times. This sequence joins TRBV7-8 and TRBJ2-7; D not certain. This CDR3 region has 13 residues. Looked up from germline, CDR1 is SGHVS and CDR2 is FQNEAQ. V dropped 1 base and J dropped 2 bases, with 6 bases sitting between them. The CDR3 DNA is TGTGCCAGCAGCTTAGACGGCCCCTACGAGCAGTACTTC. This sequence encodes CASSLDGPYEQYF. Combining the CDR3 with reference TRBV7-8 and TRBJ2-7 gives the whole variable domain GAGVSQSPRYKVAKRGQDVALRCDPISGHVSLFWYQQALGQGPEFLTYFQNEAQLDKSGLPSDRFFAERPEGSVSTLKIQRTQQEDSAVYLCASSLDGPYEQYFGPGTRLTVT.

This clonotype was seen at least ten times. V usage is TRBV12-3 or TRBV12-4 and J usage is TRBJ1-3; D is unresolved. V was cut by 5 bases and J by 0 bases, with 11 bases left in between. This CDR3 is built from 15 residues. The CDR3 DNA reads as TGTGCCAGCAGTGAACGATACAGCTCTGGAAACACCATATATTTT. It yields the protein CASSERYSSGNTIYF.

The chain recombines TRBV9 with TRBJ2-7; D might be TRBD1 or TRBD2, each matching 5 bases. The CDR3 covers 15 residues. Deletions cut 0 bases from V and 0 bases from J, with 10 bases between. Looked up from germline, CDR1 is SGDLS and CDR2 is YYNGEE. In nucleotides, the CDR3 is TGTGCCAGCAGCGTAGCTGGGACGGCCTCCTACGAGCAGTACTTC. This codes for CASSVAGTASYEQYF. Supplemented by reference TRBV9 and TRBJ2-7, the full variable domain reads DSGVTQTPKHLITATGQRVTLRCSPRSGDLSVYWYQQSLDQGLQFLIQYYNGEERAKGNILERFSAQQFPDLHSELNLSSLELGDSALYFCASSVAGTASYEQYFGPGTRLTVT.

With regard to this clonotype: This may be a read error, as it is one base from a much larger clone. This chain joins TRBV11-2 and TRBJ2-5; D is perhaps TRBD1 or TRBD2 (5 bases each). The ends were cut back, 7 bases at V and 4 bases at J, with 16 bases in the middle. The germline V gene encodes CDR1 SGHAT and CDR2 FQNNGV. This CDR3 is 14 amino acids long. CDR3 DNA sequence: TGTGCCAGCACTCCCTGGACGGGGACAGAGACCCAGTACTTC. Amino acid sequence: CASTPWTGTETQYF.